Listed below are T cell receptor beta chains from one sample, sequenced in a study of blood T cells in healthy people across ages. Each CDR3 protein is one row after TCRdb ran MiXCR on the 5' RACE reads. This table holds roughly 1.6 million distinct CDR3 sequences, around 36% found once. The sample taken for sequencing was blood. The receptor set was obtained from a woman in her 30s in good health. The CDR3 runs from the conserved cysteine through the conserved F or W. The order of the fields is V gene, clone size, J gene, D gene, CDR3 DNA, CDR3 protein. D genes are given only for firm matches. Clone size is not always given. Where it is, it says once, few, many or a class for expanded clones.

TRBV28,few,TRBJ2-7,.,TGTGCCAGCAGTCCCCAGACTCGAGGGGAGCAGTACTTC,CASSPQTRGEQYF
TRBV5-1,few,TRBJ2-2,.,TGCGCCAGCAGCTTGGAAGGGTACGCCGGGGAGCTGTTTTTT,CASSLEGYAGELFF
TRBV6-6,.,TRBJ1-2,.,TGTGCCAGCAGTAAGGCGGGGGGCAGCGACTTTCGCTATGGCCACACCTTC,CASSKAGGSDFRYGHTF
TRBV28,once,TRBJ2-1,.,TGTGCCAGCAGTTTACAAGGGGCTAAAAATGAGCAGTTCTTC,CASSLQGAKNEQFF
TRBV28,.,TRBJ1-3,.,TGTGCCAGCAGTTTCCCCCCACCGAGCTCTGGAAACACCATATATTTT,CASSFPPPSSGNTIYF
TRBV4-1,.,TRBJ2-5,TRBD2,TGCGCCAGCAAACCTAGCGGGGGATCCCAAGAGACCCAGTACTTC,CASKPSGGSQETQYF
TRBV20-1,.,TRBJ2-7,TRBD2,TGCAGTACTAGAGATGGACTAGCTGTCTACTACGAGCAGTACTTC,CSTRDGLAVYYEQYF
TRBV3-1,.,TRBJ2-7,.,TGTGCCAGCAGCCGGGGGGAGGGGACAGGTCGGTACGAGCAGTACTTC,CASSRGEGTGRYEQYF
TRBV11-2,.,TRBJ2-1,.,TGTGCCAGCAGCTTTTTCGGCGCCAACAATGAGCAGTTCTTC,CASSFFGANNEQFF
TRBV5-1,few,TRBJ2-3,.,TGCGCCAGCAGCTTGTCGCGAGACCGCACAGATACGCAGTATTTT,CASSLSRDRTDTQYF
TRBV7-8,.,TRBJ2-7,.,TGTGCCAGCAGCTGGGCCCTGGGGCAAGAGCAGTACTTC,CASSWALGQEQYF
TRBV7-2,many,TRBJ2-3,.,TGTGCCAGCAGCGGGTTGAGGTCAGATACGCAGTATTTT,CASSGLRSDTQYF
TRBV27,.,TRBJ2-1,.,TGTGCCAGCAGTTTAATCCCTTCCGGGAGTTACAATGAGCAGTTCTTC,CASSLIPSGSYNEQFF
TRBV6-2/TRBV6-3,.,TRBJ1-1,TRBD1,TGTGCCAGCGGCGGCAGGGGGCCCACTGAAGCTTTCTTT,CASGGRGPTEAFF
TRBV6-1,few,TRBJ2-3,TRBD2,TGTGCCAGCAGCCAGTCCATTTCTAGCGGCTACACAGATACGCAGTATTTT,CASSQSISSGYTDTQYF
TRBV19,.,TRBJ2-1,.,TGTGCCACGCGAACCACAGCGGGTGAGCAGTTCTTC,CATRTTAGEQFF